This T cell receptor (beta chain) was profiled in a study of cytomegalovirus exposure and HLA in healthy donors. Study in general: Genetic ancestry analysis placed over 65% of the approximately 390 donors that were genotyped in the Caucasian-associated cluster. Study outcomes and limitations: CMV serostatus was the only immune exposure information that was available.

Germline V gene data show CDR1 as SGHNT and CDR2 as YYREEE (reference sequence). The ends lost 2 bases at V and 0 bases at J; junction bases unmatched: 1. This CDR3 has 16 residues. A remark on this clone: What it binds is unknown.

Primers: 60 Vbeta forward and 13 Jbeta reverse. Sequencing used immunoSEQ multiplex PCR; TCRdb keeps in-frame clones, though not all of them. This table holds 90,000 to 120,000 clones, over 65% found once. The sequence came from a middle-aged woman in good health and CMV-seropositive. The specimen was PBMCs. V gene TRBV5-4 combines with J gene TRBJ2-7; 14 nucleotides match TRBD2. CDR3: CASSFGLAGGSYEQYF. For the CDR3, the DNA is TGTGCCAGCAGCTTTGGACTAGCGGGGGGCTCCTACGAGCAGTACTTC.